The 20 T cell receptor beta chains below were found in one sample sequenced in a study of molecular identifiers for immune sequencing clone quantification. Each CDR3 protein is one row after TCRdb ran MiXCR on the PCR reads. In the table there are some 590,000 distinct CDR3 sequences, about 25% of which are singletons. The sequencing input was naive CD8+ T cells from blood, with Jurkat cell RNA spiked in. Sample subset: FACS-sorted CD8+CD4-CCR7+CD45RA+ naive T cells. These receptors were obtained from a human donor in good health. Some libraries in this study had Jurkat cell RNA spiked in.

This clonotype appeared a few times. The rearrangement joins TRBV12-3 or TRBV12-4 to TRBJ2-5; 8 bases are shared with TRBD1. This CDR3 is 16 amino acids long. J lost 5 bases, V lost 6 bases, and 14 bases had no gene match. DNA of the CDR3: TGTGCCAGCAGCCAACCCCGCGGACAGGGCGAGGAGACCCAGTACTTC. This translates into CASSQPRGQGEETQYF.

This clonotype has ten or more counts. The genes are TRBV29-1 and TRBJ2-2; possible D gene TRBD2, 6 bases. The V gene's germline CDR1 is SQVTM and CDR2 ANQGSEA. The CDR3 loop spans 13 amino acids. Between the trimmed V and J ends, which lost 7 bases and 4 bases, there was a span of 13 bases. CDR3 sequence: CSAEEGITGELFF. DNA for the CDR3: TGCAGCGCTGAGGAGGGGATCACCGGGGAGCTGTTTTTT.

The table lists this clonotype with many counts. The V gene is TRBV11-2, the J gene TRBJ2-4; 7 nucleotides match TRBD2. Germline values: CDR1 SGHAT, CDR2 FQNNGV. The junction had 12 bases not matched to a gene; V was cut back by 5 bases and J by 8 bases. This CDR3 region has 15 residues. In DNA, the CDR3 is TGTGCCAGCAGCCCGGTCCCGGGGGGAAAGGACATTCAGTACTTC. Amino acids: CASSPVPGGKDIQYF.

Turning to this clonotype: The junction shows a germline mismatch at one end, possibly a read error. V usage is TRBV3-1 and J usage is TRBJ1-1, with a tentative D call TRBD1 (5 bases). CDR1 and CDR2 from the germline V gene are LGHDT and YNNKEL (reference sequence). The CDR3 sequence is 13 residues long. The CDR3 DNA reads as TGTGCCAGCAGCCAGGGGCGGGTCACTGAAGCTCTCTTT. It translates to CASSQGRVTEALF.

The CDR3 DNA reads as TGCAGTGCTAGAGACCCGCTTTTGACAAGCTACACTGAAGCTTTCTTT. Translated, it gives CSARDPLLTSYTEAFF. The chain employs TRBV20-1 and TRBJ1-1; D is ambiguous. With 0 bases removed from V and 3 bases from J, the gap between germline ends came to 17 bases. Per the germline V gene, CDR1 is DFQATT and CDR2 is SNEGSKA (reference sequence). The CDR3 has 16 amino acids.

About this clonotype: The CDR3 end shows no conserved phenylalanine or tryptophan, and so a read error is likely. CDR3 sequence: CASSFPGLYDEAFY. CDR3 nucleotide sequence: TGTGCCAGCAGCTTCCCTGGGCTTTACGATGAAGCTTTCTAT. The genes are TRBV7-9 and TRBJ1-1; D is unclear. The V end was cut by 3 bases, the J end by 7 bases, with 15 bases between. Germline V CDR1 and CDR2: SEHNR, FQNEAQ (reference sequence). CDR3 length: 14 amino acids.

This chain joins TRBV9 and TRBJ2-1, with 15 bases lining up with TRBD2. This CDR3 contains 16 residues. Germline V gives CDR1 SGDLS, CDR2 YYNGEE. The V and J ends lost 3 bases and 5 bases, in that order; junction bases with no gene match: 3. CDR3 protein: CASSAGLAGGNNEQFF. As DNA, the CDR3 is TGTGCCAGCAGCGCGGGACTAGCGGGGGGAAACAATGAGCAGTTCTTC.

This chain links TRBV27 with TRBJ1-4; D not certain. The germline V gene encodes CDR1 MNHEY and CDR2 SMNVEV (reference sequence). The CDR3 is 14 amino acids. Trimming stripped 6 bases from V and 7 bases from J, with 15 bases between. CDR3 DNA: TGTGCCAGCAGGGCCGGCTCGTCCGGTGAAAAACTGTTTTTT. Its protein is CASRAGSSGEKLFF.

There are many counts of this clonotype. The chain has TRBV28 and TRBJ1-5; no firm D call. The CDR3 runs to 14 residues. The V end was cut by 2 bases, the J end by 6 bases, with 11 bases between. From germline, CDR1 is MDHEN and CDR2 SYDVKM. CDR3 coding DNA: TGTGCCAGCAGTTTAGGTATCGGAACTCAGCCCCAGCATTTT. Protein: CASSLGIGTQPQHF.

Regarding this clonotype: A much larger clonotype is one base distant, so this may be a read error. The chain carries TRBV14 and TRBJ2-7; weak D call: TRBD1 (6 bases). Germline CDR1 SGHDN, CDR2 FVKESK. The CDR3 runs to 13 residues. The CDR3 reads CASGPGGGYERYF. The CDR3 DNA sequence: TGTGCCAGCGGGCCTGGGGGCGGATACGAGCGGTACTTC.

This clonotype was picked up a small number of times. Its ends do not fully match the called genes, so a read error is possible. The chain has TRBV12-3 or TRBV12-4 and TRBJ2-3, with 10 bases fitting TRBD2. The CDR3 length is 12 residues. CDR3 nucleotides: TGTGCCAGCAGTCCCAGCGGGGGGGAAATCCATTTT. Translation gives CASSPSGGEIHF.

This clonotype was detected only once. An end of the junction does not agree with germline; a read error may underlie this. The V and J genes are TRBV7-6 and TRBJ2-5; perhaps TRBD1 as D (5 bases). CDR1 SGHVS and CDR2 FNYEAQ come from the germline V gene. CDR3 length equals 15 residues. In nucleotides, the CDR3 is TGTGCCAGCAGCCAGACACCAGGACAACCAGAGACCCAGTCCTTC. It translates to CASSQTPGQPETQSF.

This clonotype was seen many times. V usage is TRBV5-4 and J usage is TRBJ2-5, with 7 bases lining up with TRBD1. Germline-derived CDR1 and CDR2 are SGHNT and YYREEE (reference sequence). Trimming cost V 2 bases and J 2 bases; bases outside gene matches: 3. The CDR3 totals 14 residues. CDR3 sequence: CASSLGDSQETQYF. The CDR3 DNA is TGTGCCAGCAGCTTAGGGGACAGTCAAGAGACCCAGTACTTC.

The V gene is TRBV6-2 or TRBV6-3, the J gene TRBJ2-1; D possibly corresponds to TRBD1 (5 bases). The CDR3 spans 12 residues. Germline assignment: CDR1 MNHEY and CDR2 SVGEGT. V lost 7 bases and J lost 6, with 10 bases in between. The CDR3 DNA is TGTGCCAGCAATGAAAGGGGCAATGAGCAGTTCTTC. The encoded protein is CASNERGNEQFF.

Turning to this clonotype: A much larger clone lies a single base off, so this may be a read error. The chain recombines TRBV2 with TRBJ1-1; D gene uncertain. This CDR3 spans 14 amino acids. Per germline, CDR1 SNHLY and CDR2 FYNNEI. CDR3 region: CASSESAVNAEAFF. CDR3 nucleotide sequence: TGTGCCAGCAGTGAGTCAGCCGTGAACGCTGAAGCTTTCTTT.

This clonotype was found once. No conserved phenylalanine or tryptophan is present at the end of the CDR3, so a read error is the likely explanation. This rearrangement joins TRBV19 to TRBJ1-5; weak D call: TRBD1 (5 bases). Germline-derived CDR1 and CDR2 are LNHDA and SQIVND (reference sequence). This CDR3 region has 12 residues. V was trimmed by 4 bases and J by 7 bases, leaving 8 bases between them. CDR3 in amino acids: CASSTGGQPQHS. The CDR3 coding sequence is TGTGCCAGTAGTACGGGGGGGCAGCCCCAGCATTCT.

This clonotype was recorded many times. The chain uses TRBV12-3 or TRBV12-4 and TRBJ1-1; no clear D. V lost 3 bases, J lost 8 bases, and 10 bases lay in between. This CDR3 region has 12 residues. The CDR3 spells CASSFGFPEAFF. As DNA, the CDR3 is TGTGCCAGCAGTTTCGGTTTCCCCGAAGCTTTCTTT.

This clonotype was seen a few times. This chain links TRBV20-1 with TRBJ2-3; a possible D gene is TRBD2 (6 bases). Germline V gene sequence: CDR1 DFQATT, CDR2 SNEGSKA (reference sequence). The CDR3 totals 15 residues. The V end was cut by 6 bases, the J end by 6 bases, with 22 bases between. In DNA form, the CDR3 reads TGCAGTGCCCCAACCAGGGACTCCGTGACTGATACGCAGTATTTT. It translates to CSAPTRDSVTDTQYF.

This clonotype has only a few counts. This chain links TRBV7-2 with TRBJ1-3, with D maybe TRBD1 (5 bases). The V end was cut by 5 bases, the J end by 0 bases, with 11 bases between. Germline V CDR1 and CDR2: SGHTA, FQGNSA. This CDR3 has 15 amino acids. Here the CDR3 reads CASSHGGVSGNTIYF. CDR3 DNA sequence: TGTGCCAGCAGCCATGGGGGGGTCTCTGGAAACACCATATATTTT.

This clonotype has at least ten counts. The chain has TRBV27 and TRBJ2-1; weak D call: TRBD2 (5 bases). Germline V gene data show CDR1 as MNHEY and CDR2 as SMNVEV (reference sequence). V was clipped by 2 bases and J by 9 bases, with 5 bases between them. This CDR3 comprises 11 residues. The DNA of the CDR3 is TGTGCCAGCAGTTTAAGCGGTGAGCAGTTCTTC. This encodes CASSLSGEQFF.